Listed below are T cell receptor beta chains from one sample, sequenced in a study of blood T cell repertoires in COVID-19. Assay used: immunoSEQ multiplex PCR; TCRdb lists only in-frame clones, some missing. The data contain about 100,000 clones, roughly 87% of them singletons. Source material: peripheral blood. These receptor sequences come from a woman aged 45 to 65 with COVID-19, enrolled during active disease. Both conserved end residues are part of each CDR3. D genes are given only for firm matches. The size entry is marked missing in some rows and otherwise reads once, few, many or a size class.

V gene: TRBV30; J gene: TRBJ2-4; D gene: TRBD1; clone size: once; CDR3 DNA: TGTGCCTGGAGTTCAGGACAGGGGGGCGGCATTCAGTACTTC; CDR3 protein: CAWSSGQGGGIQYF
V gene: TRBV11-2; J gene: TRBJ2-5; D gene: TRBD2; clone size: .; CDR3 DNA: TGTGCCAGCAGCTCAATAGCGGGGGTAGAGACCCAGTACTTC; CDR3 protein: CASSSIAGVETQYF
V gene: TRBV5-4; J gene: TRBJ1-2; D gene: TRBD1; clone size: .; CDR3 DNA: TGTGCCAGCAGCCAAAGGACAGGGGGCTATGGCTACACCTTC; CDR3 protein: CASSQRTGGYGYTF
V gene: TRBV5-1; J gene: TRBJ1-5; D gene: .; clone size: few; CDR3 DNA: TGCGCCAGCAGCTTGTCGTCCGGGCAGCCCCAGCATTTT; CDR3 protein: CASSLSSGQPQHF
V gene: TRBV18; J gene: TRBJ2-5; D gene: .; clone size: .; CDR3 DNA: TGTGCCAGCTCGCCAAGTCAGGGGCCGGGGCAAGAGACCCAGTACTTC; CDR3 protein: CASSPSQGPGQETQYF
V gene: TRBV4-3; J gene: TRBJ1-4; D gene: .; clone size: .; CDR3 DNA: TGCGCCAGCAGCCAAGTTTGGGGAGGTAATGAAAAACTGTTTTTT; CDR3 protein: CASSQVWGGNEKLFF
V gene: TRBV6-1; J gene: TRBJ2-7; D gene: TRBD2; clone size: few; CDR3 DNA: TGTGCCAGCAGTGCGGGACTAGCGGGGGCCCGCTCCTACGAGCAGTACTTC; CDR3 protein: CASSAGLAGARSYEQYF
V gene: TRBV6-2/TRBV6-3; J gene: TRBJ1-1; D gene: .; clone size: .; CDR3 DNA: TGTGCCAGCAGTTACTCGGAGGGGACTGAAGCTTTCTTT; CDR3 protein: CASSYSEGTEAFF
V gene: TRBV7-2; J gene: TRBJ2-1; D gene: TRBD1; clone size: .; CDR3 DNA: TGTGCCAGCAGCTTAGCGTCAGGGGGCAACCTATACAATGAGCAGTTCTTC; CDR3 protein: CASSLASGGNLYNEQFF
V gene: TRBV2; J gene: TRBJ1-2; D gene: .; clone size: .; CDR3 DNA: TGTGCCAGCAACAGGGTTCCTAACTATGGCTACACCTTC; CDR3 protein: CASNRVPNYGYTF
V gene: TRBV5-6; J gene: TRBJ1-1; D gene: TRBD1; clone size: .; CDR3 DNA: TGTGCCAGCAGCTTGACAGGGGTATACACTGAAGCTTTCTTT; CDR3 protein: CASSLTGVYTEAFF
V gene: TRBV11-2; J gene: TRBJ2-7; D gene: TRBD1; clone size: .; CDR3 DNA: TGTGCCAGCAGCGCAATAGCCGGGACAGGGGCCCACGAGCAGTACTTC; CDR3 protein: CASSAIAGTGAHEQYF
V gene: TRBV5-1; J gene: TRBJ2-4; D gene: TRBD1; clone size: .; CDR3 DNA: TGCGCCAGCAGCTTGGCCCAGGGGGCGTTCGACATTCAGTACTTC; CDR3 protein: CASSLAQGAFDIQYF
V gene: TRBV18; J gene: TRBJ1-2; D gene: .; clone size: .; CDR3 DNA: TGTGCCAGCCACCCAGGTAGGGGTCGAACTTATGGCTACACCTTC; CDR3 protein: CASHPGRGRTYGYTF
V gene: TRBV5-1; J gene: TRBJ2-3; D gene: TRBD1; clone size: .; CDR3 DNA: TGCGCCAGCAGCTCACAGGGGTCTAGCACAGATACGCAGTATTTT; CDR3 protein: CASSSQGSSTDTQYF
V gene: TRBV28; J gene: TRBJ1-4; D gene: TRBD1; clone size: .; CDR3 DNA: TGTGCCAGCAGTCCCGTGGGGGGACAGGGGGAAAAACTGTTTTTT; CDR3 protein: CASSPVGGQGEKLFF
V gene: TRBV19; J gene: TRBJ2-1; D gene: .; clone size: once; CDR3 DNA: TGTGCCAGTAGTATACAGGGAAGACTCTACAATGAGCAGTTCTTC; CDR3 protein: CASSIQGRLYNEQFF
V gene: TRBV6-6; J gene: TRBJ1-2; D gene: .; clone size: .; CDR3 DNA: TGTGCCAGCACCCAGGCCCTTGATGGGCCCTTCTATGGCTACACCTTC; CDR3 protein: CASTQALDGPFYGYTF
V gene: TRBV7-2; J gene: TRBJ1-5; D gene: TRBD1; clone size: once; CDR3 DNA: TGTGCCAGCAGCTCACAGGGGTTCAATCAGCCCCAGCATTTT; CDR3 protein: CASSSQGFNQPQHF
V gene: TRBV15; J gene: TRBJ1-5; D gene: TRBD1; clone size: .; CDR3 DNA: TGTGCCACCAGCGACAGGGCGGGTGAGCCCCAGCATTTT; CDR3 protein: CATSDRAGEPQHF
V gene: TRBV9; J gene: TRBJ1-6; D gene: TRBD1; clone size: .; CDR3 DNA: TGTGCCAGCAGCGGGGACAGGAGTAATTCACCCCTCCACTTT; CDR3 protein: CASSGDRSNSPLHF
V gene: TRBV6-1; J gene: TRBJ2-7; D gene: .; clone size: .; CDR3 DNA: TGTGCCAGCAGTGAAGATGGCAGGGATGCCGAGCAGTACTTC; CDR3 protein: CASSEDGRDAEQYF
V gene: TRBV9; J gene: TRBJ2-2; D gene: TRBD2; clone size: .; CDR3 DNA: TGTGCCAGCAGCGGCGGGACTAGCGTTGGGGAGCTGTTTTTT; CDR3 protein: CASSGGTSVGELFF
V gene: TRBV13; J gene: TRBJ2-2; D gene: TRBD1; clone size: .; CDR3 DNA: TGTGCCAGCAGCCCCTCTGAACTGACAGGGGGCCATACGAACACCGGGGAGCTGTTTTTT; CDR3 protein: CASSPSELTGGHTNTGELFF
V gene: TRBV10-1; J gene: TRBJ1-6; D gene: .; clone size: .; CDR3 DNA: TGCGCCAGCTCCACCGGTTTCGGGTCACCCCTCCACTTT; CDR3 protein: CASSTGFGSPLHF
V gene: TRBV24-1; J gene: TRBJ1-2; D gene: TRBD1; clone size: .; CDR3 DNA: TGTGCCACCAGTACCGGGACAGACTATGGCTACACCTTC; CDR3 protein: CATSTGTDYGYTF
V gene: TRBV29-1; J gene: TRBJ2-7; D gene: TRBD1; clone size: .; CDR3 DNA: TGCAGCGTTGGACAAACGACAGGGCGGGCCGAGCAGTACTTC; CDR3 protein: CSVGQTTGRAEQYF
V gene: TRBV5-1; J gene: TRBJ2-1; D gene: .; clone size: .; CDR3 DNA: TGCGCCAGCAGCCTAAACACTAACAATGAGCAGTTCTTC; CDR3 protein: CASSLNTNNEQFF
V gene: TRBV6-1; J gene: TRBJ2-7; D gene: .; clone size: .; CDR3 DNA: TGTGCCAGCAGTGAAGCTGAGGGAAGCGAGCAGTACTTC; CDR3 protein: CASSEAEGSEQYF
V gene: TRBV4-1; J gene: TRBJ2-7; D gene: TRBD1; clone size: .; CDR3 DNA: TGCGCCAGCAGCCAAAGGGACAGGGGGTCTATAGGGCAGTACTTC; CDR3 protein: CASSQRDRGSIGQYF
V gene: TRBV7-9; J gene: TRBJ1-1; D gene: TRBD1; clone size: .; CDR3 DNA: TGTGCCAGCAGCTTCGGGACAGACACTGAAGCTTTCTTT; CDR3 protein: CASSFGTDTEAFF
V gene: TRBV6-1; J gene: TRBJ1-5; D gene: .; clone size: .; CDR3 DNA: TGTGCCAGCAGTGAAGATTCGCGGCCAGGGGTGGGCAATCAGCCCCAGCATTTT; CDR3 protein: CASSEDSRPGVGNQPQHF
V gene: TRBV5-4; J gene: TRBJ2-3; D gene: TRBD2; clone size: once; CDR3 DNA: TGTGCCAGCAGCTTGGGACGGGGGGGCTTAGATACGCAGTATTTT; CDR3 protein: CASSLGRGGLDTQYF
V gene: TRBV5-1; J gene: TRBJ1-6; D gene: TRBD1; clone size: .; CDR3 DNA: TGCGCCAGCAGCTTGGCAGGGGGCTCCTATAATTCACCCCTCCACTTT; CDR3 protein: CASSLAGGSYNSPLHF
V gene: TRBV7-2; J gene: TRBJ1-1; D gene: TRBD1; clone size: .; CDR3 DNA: TGTGCCAGCAGCTTAGAAGGGACAGGGTTCACTGAAGCTTTCTTT; CDR3 protein: CASSLEGTGFTEAFF
V gene: TRBV19; J gene: TRBJ2-2; D gene: TRBD1; clone size: once; CDR3 DNA: TGTGCCAGTAGTATGATGGGACAGGGCACCGGGGAGCTGTTTTTT; CDR3 protein: CASSMMGQGTGELFF
V gene: TRBV5-8; J gene: TRBJ2-1; D gene: TRBD1; clone size: once; CDR3 DNA: TGTGCCAGCAGCTTAAACCTGGACAGGAATGAGCAGTTCTTC; CDR3 protein: CASSLNLDRNEQFF
V gene: TRBV27; J gene: TRBJ2-1; D gene: TRBD2; clone size: .; CDR3 DNA: TGTGCCAGCAGGCCTCTAGCGGGGGGGATCTACAATGAGCAGTTCTTC; CDR3 protein: CASRPLAGGIYNEQFF
V gene: TRBV24-1; J gene: TRBJ2-7; D gene: .; clone size: .; CDR3 DNA: TGTGCCACCAGTGATGGGAGCTCCTACGAGCAGTACTTC; CDR3 protein: CATSDGSSYEQYF
V gene: TRBV7-3; J gene: TRBJ2-6; D gene: .; clone size: .; CDR3 DNA: TGTGCCAGCAGCTTAACAGCAGGGTCTGGGGCCAACGTCCTGACTTTC; CDR3 protein: CASSLTAGSGANVLTF
V gene: TRBV28; J gene: TRBJ1-2; D gene: .; clone size: .; CDR3 DNA: TGTGCCAGCAGTCCGGGGGGGGAAACTATGAAGGGCTACACCTTC; CDR3 protein: CASSPGGETMKGYTF
V gene: TRBV29-1; J gene: TRBJ1-2; D gene: .; clone size: .; CDR3 DNA: TGCAGCGTTGAATACGAGGAGGGGGGCTACACCTTC; CDR3 protein: CSVEYEEGGYTF
V gene: TRBV9; J gene: TRBJ1-1; D gene: .; clone size: .; CDR3 DNA: TGTGCCAGCAGCTCCCTAGGCCAGCTGAACACTGAAGCTTTCTTT; CDR3 protein: CASSSLGQLNTEAFF
V gene: TRBV30; J gene: TRBJ2-3; D gene: TRBD2; clone size: .; CDR3 DNA: TGTGCCTGGAATGTAGGACTAGCGGGGGTCTCTAGCACAGATACGCAGTATTTT; CDR3 protein: CAWNVGLAGVSSTDTQYF
V gene: TRBV5-6; J gene: TRBJ1-1; D gene: .; clone size: .; CDR3 DNA: TGTGCCAGCAGCTTGGTTGCAGGGGCGAACACTGAAGCTTTCTTT; CDR3 protein: CASSLVAGANTEAFF
V gene: TRBV10-3; J gene: TRBJ2-7; D gene: TRBD1; clone size: .; CDR3 DNA: TGTGCCATCAGTGTCACATACCCGGGACAGGTTGGCTACGAGCAGTACTTC; CDR3 protein: CAISVTYPGQVGYEQYF
V gene: TRBV4-3; J gene: TRBJ1-1; D gene: .; clone size: .; CDR3 DNA: TGCGCCAGCAGCCAAGGCGTTGGACAGAATATGAACACTGAAGCTTTCTTT; CDR3 protein: CASSQGVGQNMNTEAFF
V gene: TRBV18; J gene: TRBJ1-2; D gene: TRBD1; clone size: .; CDR3 DNA: TGTGCCAGCTCACCAGACAGGGACCGAGGCTACACCTTC; CDR3 protein: CASSPDRDRGYTF
V gene: TRBV7-2; J gene: TRBJ2-1; D gene: .; clone size: .; CDR3 DNA: TGTGCCAGCAGCCCCGGGACATTCGCCTACAATGAGCAGTTCTTC; CDR3 protein: CASSPGTFAYNEQFF